Below, one TCR beta chain is given with its context. Its antigen is unidentified. The sample belongs to a study of T cell responses to AZD1222 COVID-19 vaccine. V was clipped by 0 bases and J by 5 bases, with 9 bases between them. This CDR3 spans 14 amino acids. The V gene's germline CDR1 is SGHRS and CDR2 YFSETQ. Assay used: immunoSEQ multiplex PCR; TCRdb lists only in-frame clones, some missing. Among 150,000 to 200,000 clones listed, under 95% were seen once. Study-wide results and limits: Mostly white British, mostly female donors; authors suggested clonal diversity may be underestimated. Following two doses of AZD1222, Spike-specific TCR breadth and depth rose.

This clonotype was sampled from an adult who received the AZD1222 COVID-19 vaccine. This chain uses TRBV5-1 with TRBJ2-1, with D perhaps TRBD1 (5 bases). Sample: peripheral blood, taken 28 days after the second AZD1222 dose. For the CDR3, the DNA is TGCGCCAGCAGCTTGGGGGGCCCCAACAATGAGCAGTTCTTC. The encoded protein is CASSLGGPNNEQFF.